This TCR beta chain appears in the sequencing data of a study of blood T cell repertoires in COVID-19 (dated by TCRdb to the early 2020s). Context from the whole study: Collaborator samples came from the United States, Italy and Spain and covered acute and convalescent phases of COVID-19. A freely available public database, intended as a resource for researchers studying the immune response to SARS-CoV-2, is where the repertoires were released. The samples were drawn from the first 160 participants of the ongoing ImmuneRACE study and from 1,254 subjects provided by 6 global collaborators. The prospective study material was composed of cDNA or gDNA derived from T cells, B-cell-depleted T cells, or PBMCs. The sample metadata nearly always contained a de-identified subject ID, COVID-19 status, age in years and sex. Where available, HLA class I and class II types were taken from metadata supplied by the sample provider and were not determined by assay-based typing. The dataset comprised deeply sampled blood TCRbeta repertoires from subjects exposed to, actively infected with, or recovered from COVID-19.

The collaborating institutions used their own protocols to collect whole blood in K2EDTA tubes. For TCRbeta analysis, collaborators shipped samples as frozen whole blood, isolated PBMCs, or DNA extracted from either of those sample types. With regard to this clone: Its antigen remains undetermined. No much larger clone is present one base from it, and per-base qualities are unavailable.

Results the study describes overall, beyond this receptor: The quantity of clinical and demographic metadata differed by source and by participant and was supplied without curation.

TCRbeta CDR3 regions were amplified from genomic DNA by means of the immunoSEQ Assay, a bias-controlled multiplex PCR. On the authors' methods: Within the assay, amplification of reference gene primers was used to estimate how many nucleated cells each sample contained. To quantify the absolute abundance of each unique TCRbeta CDR3 rearrangement, sequence reads were collapsed and filtered. Productive Simpson clonality was computed per sample as the square root of Simpson's diversity index over productive rearrangements. TCRdb's version of the immuneACCESS table is confined to in-frame rearrangements and falls short of the full clone set. An unresolved V gene accounts for under half of the shortfall where checked; the remainder is of unknown origin. V, J and clone size derive from that table, while D and trimming were established from the DNA sequence. The sample includes roughly 260,000 clones, with around 82% observed a single time. The ten largest make up less than 4% of the sample.

The trim is 4 bases for V and 4 bases for J, with a gap of 8 bases between the germline ends. The germline V gene encodes CDR1 SGHNT and CDR2 YYREEE (reference sequence). The CDR3 numbers 12 residues from cysteine through phenylalanine. The entry retains the CDR3 DNA only, 36 bases that are in frame from base 1. The chain joins TRBV5-4 to TRBJ1-1, with the D gene too uncertain to name. Sequencing was done on a sample of peripheral blood. The sequence derives from a woman aged 18-30 years with acute or convalescent COVID-19. The CDR3 sequence is CASSPAGTEAFF. The nucleotide sequence reads TGTGCCAGCAGCCCCGCGGGCACTGAAGCTTTCTTT. The full variable domain, completed from the reference TRBV5-4 and TRBJ1-1 proteins outside the CDR3, reads ETGVTQSPTHLIKTRGQQVTLRCSSQSGHNTVSWYQQALGQGPQFIFQYYREEENGRGNFPPRFSGLQFPNYSSELNVNALELDDSALYLCASSPAGTEAFFGQGTRLTVV.